Presented here are 20 T cell receptor beta chains from one specimen sequenced in a study of blood T cell repertoires in COVID-19. Profiled with immunoSEQ multiplex PCR; TCRdb holds only in-frame clones, not every one. The sample records 50,000 or so clones, 79% being singletons. Sample: peripheral blood. These receptors all stem from a man in his sixties or seventies with acute or convalescent COVID-19.

This chain uses TRBV24-1 with TRBJ2-1; tentatively, D is TRBD2 (5 bases). V lost 0 bases to trimming and J lost 8 bases, with 7 bases between them. Germline V CDR1 and CDR2: KGHDR, SFDVKD. The CDR3 spans 13 residues. CDR3 in DNA: TGTGCCACCAGTGATTTGTACGGGGATGAGCAGTTCTTC. Translating it yields CATSDLYGDEQFF.

Only a few counts were recorded for this clone. This sequence joins TRBV5-1 and TRBJ2-2; 7 bases are shared with TRBD2. CDR3 size: 17 residues. The V gene end was trimmed by 0 bases and the J gene end by 5 bases; junction bases not matched to a gene: 10. Germline V gene data show CDR1 as SGHRS and CDR2 as YFSETQ. Here the CDR3 reads CASSLDSSGGSTGELFF. CDR3 DNA sequence: TGCGCCAGCAGCTTGGATAGTTCGGGGGGAAGTACCGGGGAGCTGTTTTTT.

The V call is TRBV11-2, the J call TRBJ2-3; D remains unclear. The germline V gene encodes CDR1 SGHAT and CDR2 FQNNGV. This CDR3 contains 16 residues. V lost 1 base to trimming and J lost 2 bases, with 13 bases between them. In DNA form, the CDR3 reads TGTGCCAGCAGCTTAGTAACGAGTCTACTCACAGATACGCAGTATTTT. It codes for CASSLVTSLLTDTQYF.

The chain joins TRBV14 to TRBJ2-5, with unresolved D. V was trimmed by 4 bases and J by 8 bases, leaving 5 bases between them. CDR3 length: 10 residues. Looked up from germline, CDR1 is SGHDN and CDR2 is FVKESK. In DNA form, the CDR3 reads TGTGCCAGCAGCCTAATCACCCAGTACTTC. It codes for CASSLITQYF.

The V and J genes are TRBV11-2 and TRBJ2-3, with TRBD2 as a possible D gene (5 bases). Germline-derived CDR1 and CDR2 are SGHAT and FQNNGV. The CDR3 has 13 residues. Trimming shortened V by 1 base and J by 12 bases, and 14 bases separated the two germline ends. Here the CDR3 reads CASSLGGLRTQYF. In DNA form, the CDR3 reads TGTGCCAGCAGCTTAGGAGGGCTAAGAACACAGTATTTT.

V usage is TRBV15 and J usage is TRBJ2-5; 7 bases are shared with TRBD2. The V gene end was trimmed by 3 bases and the J gene end by 1 base; junction bases not matched to a gene: 5. Per the germline V gene, CDR1 is LNHNV and CDR2 is YYDKDF (reference sequence). This CDR3 has 15 amino acids. The CDR3 protein is CATSSSGGTQETQYF. DNA for the CDR3: TGTGCCACCAGCAGTTCGGGGGGTACCCAAGAGACCCAGTACTTC.

This clone has only a few counts. This chain joins TRBV7-9 and TRBJ2-3; 12 bases match TRBD2. Germline values: CDR1 SEHNR, CDR2 FQNEAQ (reference sequence). Germline trimming cut 4 bases from V and 5 bases from J; bases unmatched to any gene: 13. CDR3 length equals 18 residues. The CDR3 DNA reads TGTGCCAGCAGCTGGGGGACTAGCGGGCTTAGGGCAGGAGATACGCAGTATTTT. Translating it yields CASSWGTSGLRAGDTQYF. The full variable domain, with the rest looked up from reference TRBV7-9 and TRBJ2-3, is DTGVSQNPRHKITKRGQNVTFRCDPISEHNRLYWYRQTLGQGPEFLTYFQNEAQLEKSRLLSDRFSAERPKGSFSTLEIQRTEQGDSAMYLCASSWGTSGLRAGDTQYFGPGTRLTVL.

A word on this clone: At the DNA level, this CDR3 is encoded by other sequences in the same sample as well. This chain links TRBV7-2 with TRBJ1-2; D is perhaps TRBD1 (5 bases). This CDR3 contains 12 residues. With 1 base removed from V and 7 bases from J, the gap between germline ends came to 7 bases. CDR1 is SGHTA, CDR2 FQGNSA, per germline. CDR3 bases: TGTGCCAGCAGCTTAGTGGGGGGTGGCTACACCTTC. Encoded protein: CASSLVGGGYTF.

The rearrangement joins TRBV30 to TRBJ2-7, with TRBD1 matching over 7 bases. The CDR3 covers 14 residues. Germline CDR1 is GTSNPN and CDR2 is SVGIG (reference sequence). After removal of 2 bases from V and 3 bases from J, the junction contained 7 bases not matched to a gene. CDR3 region: CAWSWGQQSYEQYF. The CDR3 bases are TGTGCCTGGAGTTGGGGACAGCAAAGCTACGAGCAGTACTTC.

The V call is TRBV7-9, the J call TRBJ2-3; 7 nucleotides align to TRBD2. Germline assignment: CDR1 SEHNR and CDR2 FQNEAQ (reference sequence). The V gene end was trimmed by 7 bases and the J gene end by 5 bases; junction bases not matched to a gene: 12. The length of the CDR3 is 15 residues. CDR3 DNA: TGTGCCAGCACCCTAGGAGCGGGACTTGAAGATACGCAGTATTTT. Its protein is CASTLGAGLEDTQYF.

V gene TRBV6-5 combines with J gene TRBJ1-2; D ambiguous. This CDR3 region has 14 residues. CDR1 is MNHEY and CDR2 is SVGAGI in the germline V gene. Trimming pared 5 bases from V and 4 bases from J, leaving 14 bases between. The chain's CDR3 is CASSNREGVYGYTF. The CDR3 DNA is TGTGCCAGCAGTAACCGCGAGGGAGTCTATGGCTACACCTTC.

The chain has TRBV4-1 and TRBJ1-4; D call uncertain. The length of the CDR3 is 12 residues. V was pared by 0 bases and J by 8 bases, with 4 bases between. Germline CDR1 MGHRA, CDR2 YSYEKL. CDR3: CASSQETEKLFF. DNA for the CDR3: TGCGCCAGCAGCCAAGAAACAGAAAAACTGTTTTTT.

This clone has more than one count but fewer than ten. The chain recombines TRBV2 with TRBJ2-2; 8 bases are a match to TRBD1. This CDR3 contains 15 residues. V shed 6 bases, J shed 2 bases, and the junction held 5 bases outside the gene matches. Germline V gives CDR1 SNHLY, CDR2 FYNNEI. The CDR3 loop is CASRLGQGNTGELFF. The CDR3 DNA follows: TGTGCCAGCAGACTCGGACAGGGAAACACCGGGGAGCTGTTTTTT.

CDR3 sequence (DNA): TGTGCCAGCATGCGCGGGGGGCAAGAGACCCAGTACTTC. Amino acid sequence: CASMRGGQETQYF. This sequence joins TRBV10-3 and TRBJ2-5; TRBD2 aligns across 8 bases. Trimming at V came to 10 bases and at J to 2 bases, leaving 6 bases not matched to a gene. Germline lookup yields CDR1 ENHRY and CDR2 SYGVKD. The CDR3 has 13 amino acids.

This clone appeared once. This chain links TRBV19 with TRBJ1-2; D not certain. CDR1 is LNHDA and CDR2 is SQIVND in the germline V gene (reference sequence). The CDR3 is 13 amino acids. V was shortened by 6 bases and J by 6 bases, with 14 bases between the two germline ends. For the CDR3, the DNA is TGTGCCAGTAGGGCGGCCCCTCCAGATGGCTACACCTTC. It translates to CASRAAPPDGYTF.

The genes are TRBV10-3 and TRBJ2-3; TRBD2 is a possible D gene (6 bases). Germline V gives CDR1 ENHRY, CDR2 SYGVKD. The CDR3 loop spans 15 amino acids. Trimming pared 11 bases from V and 6 bases from J, leaving 24 bases between. CDR3 protein: CASRGAGRLTDTQYF. Written as DNA, the CDR3 is TGTGCCTCCCGCGGGGCAGGACGATTGACTGATACGCAGTATTTT.

The V gene is TRBV18, the J gene TRBJ2-1; 9 nucleotides align to TRBD2. Germline V gene data show CDR1 as KGHSH and CDR2 as LQKENI. The junction had 3 bases not matched to a gene; V was cut back by 3 bases and J by 6 bases. This CDR3 is 14 amino acids long. As DNA, the CDR3 is TGTGCCAGCTCACCGGGGACTAGCAGCAATGAGCAGTTCTTC. As protein: CASSPGTSSNEQFF.

This clone was recorded once. DNA of the CDR3: TGTGCCAGCAGCTTATACCAGGGTGGACAGCCCCAGCATTTT. It encodes CASSLYQGGQPQHF. V gene TRBV7-2 combines with J gene TRBJ1-5, with D possibly being TRBD1 (5 bases). V was cut by 2 bases and J by 7 bases, with 12 bases left in between. Germline V gives CDR1 SGHTA, CDR2 FQGNSA. The CDR3 is 14 amino acids.

This chain links TRBV6-5 with TRBJ2-3; D unclear. The CDR3 loop spans 13 amino acids. Germline CDR1 MNHEY, CDR2 SVGAGI. Trimming took 7 bases from V and 0 from J, leaving 8 bases between them. The chain's CDR3 is CASTERSTDTQYF. In nucleotides, the CDR3 is TGTGCCAGCACCGAGAGGAGCACAGATACGCAGTATTTT.

This clone was picked up one time. V is TRBV9 and J is TRBJ2-3; the D gene is possibly TRBD2 (5 bases). Germline CDR1 SGDLS, CDR2 YYNGEE. The CDR3 length is 15 residues. Deletions cut 4 bases from V and 5 bases from J, with 17 bases between. This CDR3 is CASSPGERSVDTQYF. Here the CDR3 DNA reads TGTGCCAGCAGCCCCGGCGAGCGGTCGGTAGATACGCAGTATTTT.